These T cell receptor beta chains were read from a single sample in a study of blood T cell repertoires in COVID-19. The method was immunoSEQ multiplex PCR; TCRdb's version includes in-frame clones alone and lacks a portion of them. The table records some 290,000 clones, 90% of them present only once. The sample taken for sequencing was peripheral blood. The origin of the receptors is a woman aged 40 to 55 with COVID-19, enrolled during active disease. Each CDR3 is given with its conserved first and last residue. D genes are given only for firm matches.

d_call	v_call	j_call	cdr3_aa	cdr3_nt
TRBD1	TRBV28	TRBJ2-3	CASSSRDRGLDITDTQYF	TGTGCCAGCAGTTCTCGGGACAGGGGACTGGATATCACAGATACGCAGTATTTT
TRBD1	TRBV29-1	TRBJ1-4	CSVRTGGSMEKLFF	TGCAGCGTACGCACAGGGGGCTCCATGGAAAAACTGTTTTTT
TRBD1	TRBV25-1	TRBJ1-5	CASSRTGGRNQPQHF	TGTGCCAGCAGCAGGACAGGGGGCCGCAATCAGCCCCAGCATTTT
NA	TRBV5-1	TRBJ1-3	CASSLQGSGNTIYF	TGCGCCAGCAGCTTGCAGGGATCTGGAAACACCATATATTTT
TRBD1	TRBV5-1	TRBJ2-7	CASSDDRGDSYEQYF	TGCGCCAGCAGCGACGACAGGGGGGACTCCTACGAGCAGTACTTC
TRBD1	TRBV6-6	TRBJ1-1	CASTPRQGGMNTEAFF	TGTGCCAGCACTCCTCGACAGGGGGGGATGAACACTGAAGCTTTCTTT
NA	TRBV4-2	TRBJ1-1	CASSQDPRGVEVHTEAFF	TGTGCCAGCAGCCAAGATCCCCGCGGGGTAGAAGTCCACACTGAAGCTTTCTTT
TRBD1	TRBV13	TRBJ1-1	CASSLAPTGTTEAFF	TGTGCCAGCAGCTTAGCCCCGACAGGGACCACTGAAGCTTTCTTT
NA	TRBV27	TRBJ1-1	CASKSRGITEAFF	TGTGCCAGTAAGAGCAGGGGAATCACTGAAGCTTTCTTT
NA	TRBV28	TRBJ2-7	CASSLSLNYEQYF	TGTGCCAGCAGTTTATCACTAAACTACGAGCAGTACTTC
NA	TRBV6-1	TRBJ2-7	CASSEKRHEQYF	TGTGCCAGCAGTGAAAAGAGGCACGAGCAGTACTTC
TRBD1	TRBV7-2	TRBJ2-1	CASSLSQGAYNEQFF	TGTGCCAGCAGCTTATCCCAGGGGGCGTACAATGAGCAGTTCTTC
TRBD1	TRBV19	TRBJ1-6	CATAGTGVSPLHF	TGTGCCACCGCCGGGACAGGGGTTTCACCCCTCCACTTT
NA	TRBV28	TRBJ2-7	CASSLDSVSYEQYF	TGTGCCAGCAGTTTAGATAGTGTCTCCTACGAGCAGTACTTC
NA	TRBV5-6	TRBJ1-5	CASSLAAGGGPQHF	TGTGCCAGCAGCTTGGCGGCAGGAGGCGGGCCCCAGCATTTT
TRBD2	TRBV28	TRBJ2-5	CASGSGRRETQYF	TGTGCCAGCGGTAGCGGGAGGCGAGAGACCCAGTACTTC
TRBD1	TRBV4-2	TRBJ1-2	CASSQDLGQAYGYTF	TGTGCCAGCAGCCAAGATTTAGGACAGGCCTATGGCTACACCTTC
NA	TRBV11-3	TRBJ2-3	CASSLVRGGNWGRAQGTQYF	TGTGCCAGCAGCTTAGTCAGGGGCGGTAACTGGGGGAGGGCCCAAGGTACGCAGTATTTT
NA	TRBV18	TRBJ2-1	CASSPPPQVSSYNEQFF	TGTGCCAGCTCACCACCCCCGCAGGTGAGCTCCTACAATGAGCAGTTCTTC
TRBD1	TRBV6-2/TRBV6-3	TRBJ2-1	CASSWDSYNEQFF	TGTGCCAGCAGCTGGGACAGCTACAATGAGCAGTTCTTC
TRBD1	TRBV5-1	TRBJ1-4	CASSEQGGSEKLFF	TGCGCCAGCAGCGAACAGGGGGGAAGTGAAAAACTGTTTTTT
TRBD1	TRBV19	TRBJ1-2	CATTSGTARVSRYGYTF	TGTGCCACCACCTCCGGGACAGCGAGAGTGTCTCGGTATGGCTACACCTTC
NA	TRBV19	TRBJ1-5	CASAGGDTLIWEPQHF	TGTGCCAGCGCCGGGGGGGACACTCTCATATGGGAGCCCCAGCATTTT
NA	TRBV30	TRBJ1-1	CAWSAGVRRTEAFF	TGTGCCTGGAGTGCAGGGGTTAGACGCACTGAAGCTTTCTTT